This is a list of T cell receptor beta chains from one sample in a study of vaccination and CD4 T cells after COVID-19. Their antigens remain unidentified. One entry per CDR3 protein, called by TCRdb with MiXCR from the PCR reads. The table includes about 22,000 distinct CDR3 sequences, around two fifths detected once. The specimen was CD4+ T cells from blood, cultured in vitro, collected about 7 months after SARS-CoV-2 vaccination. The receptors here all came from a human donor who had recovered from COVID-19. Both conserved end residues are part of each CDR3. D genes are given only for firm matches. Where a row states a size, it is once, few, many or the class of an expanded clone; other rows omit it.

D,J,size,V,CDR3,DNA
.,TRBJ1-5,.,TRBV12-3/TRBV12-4,CASSFARDQPQHF,TGTGCCAGCAGTTTTGCCAGAGATCAGCCCCAGCATTTT
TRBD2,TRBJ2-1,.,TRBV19,CASSMVIAGNEQFF,TGTGCCAGTAGTATGGTAATAGCGGGAAATGAGCAGTTCTTC
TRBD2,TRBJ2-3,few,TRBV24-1,CATSAALGSGIQYF,TGTGCCACCAGTGCCGCCCTTGGTAGCGGGATTCAGTATTTT
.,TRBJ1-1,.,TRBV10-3,CAISELEGTNTEAFF,TGTGCCATCAGTGAGCTCGAGGGCACGAACACTGAAGCTTTCTTT
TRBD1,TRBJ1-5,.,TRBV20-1,CSASGTGALSNQPQHF,TGCAGTGCTAGCGGGACAGGGGCCCTTAGCAATCAGCCCCAGCATTTT
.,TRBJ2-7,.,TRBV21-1,CASSTVGSYEQYF,TGTGCCAGCAGCACGGTAGGTTCCTACGAGCAGTACTTC
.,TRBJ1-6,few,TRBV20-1,CSAGGLGRGNSPLHF,TGCAGTGCTGGAGGGCTCGGGCGGGGGAATTCACCCCTCCACTTT
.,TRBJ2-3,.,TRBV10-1,CASRPGLNTDTQYF,TGCGCCAGCAGGCCGGGTCTTAACACAGATACGCAGTATTTT
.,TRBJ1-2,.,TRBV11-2,CASSPQENYGYTF,TGTGCCAGCAGCCCCCAGGAGAACTATGGCTACACCTTC
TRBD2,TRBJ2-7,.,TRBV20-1,CSARDRGYGGGTYEQYF,TGCAGTGCTAGAGATCGGGGATACGGGGGAGGGACCTACGAGCAGTACTTC
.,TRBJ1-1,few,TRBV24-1,CATRGVNTEAFF,TGTGCCACCCGCGGGGTTAACACTGAAGCTTTCTTT